Given below is one T cell receptor beta chain in context. Its cognate antigen has yet to be identified. No base quality information exists; no much larger clone differs at one position. TCRbeta CDR3 regions were amplified from genomic DNA using the immunoSEQ Assay, a bias-controlled multiplex PCR. Per the authors' processing: Within the assay, amplification of reference gene primers was used to estimate how many nucleated cells each sample contained. Sequence reads were collapsed and filtered to measure the absolute abundance of every unique TCRbeta CDR3 rearrangement. For each sample, productive Simpson clonality was calculated by taking the square root of Simpson's diversity index across productive rearrangements. TCRdb provides this immuneACCESS table in a form limited to in-frame rearrangements. Some clones are lacking; in checked studies, under half of them reflect an unresolved V gene, and why the rest are absent is not known. V, J and clone size are those of that table, while D and trimming were read from the DNA. The sample table contains 90,000 to 120,000 clones; only one count was recorded for over 65% of them. The top ten clones comprise roughly 29% of the sample.

The collaborating institutions used their own protocols to collect whole blood in K2EDTA tubes. For TCRbeta analysis, collaborators shipped samples in one of three forms: frozen whole blood, isolated PBMCs, or DNA extracted from either of those sample types. This entry belongs to a study of blood T cell repertoires in COVID-19 (dated by TCRdb to 2018 to 2020). Regarding the complete study: The collaborator samples originated in the United States, Italy and Spain and spanned the acute and convalescent phases of COVID-19. The prospective study material was composed of cDNA or gDNA derived from T cells, B-cell-depleted T cells, or PBMCs. The dataset comprised deeply sampled blood TCRbeta repertoires from subjects exposed to, actively infected with, or recovered from COVID-19. A freely available public database, intended as a resource for researchers studying the immune response to SARS-CoV-2, is where the repertoires were released. The samples were drawn from two sources: the first 160 participants of the ongoing ImmuneRACE study, and 950 to 1,500 subjects contributed by 6 global collaborators. Nearly every sample came with metadata listing a de-identified subject ID, COVID-19 status, age in years and sex. Where HLA class I and class II types were available, the types were taken from metadata supplied by the sample provider, not from assay-based typing. Study-wide findings and limitations: Clinical and demographic metadata were provided uncurated, with the amount varying by source and participant.

The germline V gene gives CDR1 as SGHAT and CDR2 as FQNNGV. The CDR3 goes from the cysteine to the phenylalanine over 15 residues. Of all the DNA, just the CDR3 is kept, 45 bases in frame from base 1. V drops 3 bases and J drops 0 bases, leaving 10 bases in between. The specimen sequenced was peripheral blood. Rearrangement joined TRBV11-2 to TRBJ2-3, with an unclear D gene assignment. The receptor's source is a man aged 55-75 years with acute or convalescent COVID-19. The CDR3 amino acid sequence is: CASSFRRPSTDTQYF. The DNA sequence is TGTGCCAGCAGCTTTCGGCGGCCTAGCACAGATACGCAGTATTTT.